The rows below give T cell receptor beta chains drawn from one sample of a study of cytomegalovirus exposure and HLA in healthy donors. The assay was immunoSEQ multiplex PCR, and TCRdb's table has in-frame clones only and misses some. Here the sample spans roughly 150,000 clones, 70% to 80% being singletons. The sequenced sample consisted of PBMCs. The source is a woman aged 40-49 years in good health and CMV-seronegative. Each CDR3 is given without its conserved first and last residue. Each record gives: V gene, J gene, CDR3 length, CDR3 protein.

TRBV9	TRBJ2-5	13	ASSFRDRDQETQY
TRBV6-5	TRBJ1-6	10	ATSTGDSPLH
TRBV5-1	TRBJ2-5	13	ASSKTTGPQETQY
TRBV10-2	TRBJ1-4	12	ASRHRGLNEKLF
TRBV6-1	TRBJ2-1	13	ASSQTSGGADEQF
TRBV6-6	TRBJ1-5	14	ASSPRQGEVGQPQH
TRBV18	TRBJ2-6	15	ASSPSGRGTGANVLT
TRBV28	TRBJ1-2	11	ASSSQVIGGYT
TRBV28	TRBJ2-7	13	ASSPYGQGAYEQY
TRBV29-1	TRBJ1-4	12	SVEVGTVNEKLF
TRBV7-2	TRBJ2-7	12	ASSLELSYYEQY
TRBV7-7	TRBJ2-5	12	ASSLVAGLQTQY
TRBV19	TRBJ1-1	12	ASIRPGQNTEAF
TRBV10-3	TRBJ2-7	14	AISPRGGVDGYEQY
TRBV4-3	TRBJ2-6	15	ASSQGAGLSGANVLT
TRBV6-4	TRBJ1-1	11	ASSASSRGEAF
TRBV5-4	TRBJ2-7	11	ASSLGGTYEQY
TRBV30	TRBJ1-2	13	AWSVRQRSSYGYT
TRBV27	TRBJ2-2	13	ASSLSQGRGGELF
TRBV6-1	TRBJ2-3	13	ASSEPDIGTDTQY
TRBV5-6	TRBJ1-1	14	ASSLGQGARYTEAF
TRBV4-1	TRBJ2-7	11	ASSQEQGYEQY
TRBV6-1	TRBJ1-5	12	ASSIGTEHQPQH
TRBV19	TRBJ1-6	12	PKEVSSYNSPLH
TRBV5-1	TRBJ2-5	12	ASSLEQGVWTQY
TRBV5-6	TRBJ2-5	15	ASSLFGRLNTQETQY
TRBV7-3	TRBJ1-5	8	ASSLRPQH
TRBV18	TRBJ2-1	14	ASSPTTGTGRIEQF
TRBV29-1	TRBJ2-7	10	SFWTDTYEQY
TRBV4-3	TRBJ2-7	13	ASSRVPGQGYEQY
TRBV6-6	TRBJ1-3	14	ASTQQASSSGNTIY
TRBV7-2	TRBJ1-3	17	ASSLRTGDNPRRKNTIY
TRBV7-2	TRBJ2-7	12	ASSWVELGGEQY
TRBV29-1	TRBJ2-5	11	SVVRTGDGEQY
TRBV9	TRBJ2-2	10	AGGSGAGELF
TRBV28	TRBJ2-7	12	ASMTGHRNYEQY
TRBV2	TRBJ2-7	9	ASILAEEQY
TRBV5-6	TRBJ1-1	10	ASSPWNTEAF
TRBV7-9	TRBJ2-1	10	ASSTGWSGKF
TRBV7-3	TRBJ2-1	13	ASSSHAGGGYEQF
TRBV5-1	TRBJ1-1	11	ASREQGSTEAF
TRBV5-4	TRBJ1-1	11	ASSPVGGTEAF
TRBV19	TRBJ2-3	12	ACKREVGTDTQY
TRBV19	TRBJ1-1	13	ASSRGLGSNTEAF
TRBV29-1	TRBJ2-7	12	SVIYRDRGRGQY
TRBV11-1	TRBJ2-3	13	ASSLDRGTWDTQY
TRBV28	TRBJ2-3	13	ASSRLAGGGDTQY
TRBV4-1	TRBJ2-7	12	ASSQAGVGYEQY
TRBV10-2	TRBJ1-2	11	ASSDDTNYGYT
TRBV2	TRBJ1-4	12	ASSAQGYNEKLF
TRBV11-3	TRBJ1-4	10	ASSQGGEKLF